A selection of T cell receptor beta chains follows, all from one sample in a study of cytomegalovirus exposure and HLA in healthy donors. The repertoire was sequenced with immunoSEQ multiplex PCR; TCRdb's copy has only in-frame clones and lacks some. The profile shows about 300,000 clones, approximately 87% of them singletons. Material: PBMCs. The origin of the receptors is a woman under 30 in good health and CMV-seronegative. Each CDR3 is given with its conserved first and last residue. Each record gives: V gene, J gene, D gene, clone size, CDR3 DNA, CDR3 protein. D genes are given only for firm matches. Clone size, where shown, is once, few, many, or a class for clones that have expanded.

TRBV28	TRBJ2-1	TRBD1	.	TGTGCCAGCAGGGGGACAGGGGGCGGAAATGAGCAGTTCTTC	CASRGTGGGNEQFF
TRBV28	TRBJ2-7	TRBD2	.	TGTGCCAGCAGGATTGGGACTAGCGGGATCCCCTCCTACGAGCAGTACTTC	CASRIGTSGIPSYEQYF
TRBV6-6	TRBJ1-4	.	once	TGTGCCAGCCTAGACCCCGGTAGAGAAAAACTGTTTTTT	CASLDPGREKLFF
TRBV6-5	TRBJ1-6	.	.	TGTGCCAGCACCCCCGGACAGAATTCACCCCTCCACTTT	CASTPGQNSPLHF
TRBV14	TRBJ1-1	.	.	TGTGCCAGCAGCCTCACGGGACTCAACACTGAAGCTTTCTTT	CASSLTGLNTEAFF
TRBV19	TRBJ2-1	TRBD2	.	TGTGCCAGTAGCCCCGGACTAGCGGGAGGTTCAATGTCACAGTTCTTC	CASSPGLAGGSMSQFF
TRBV7-2	TRBJ1-2	TRBD1	.	TGTGCCAGCAGCTCCCTAGGGACAGGGATCAACGGTGGCTACACCTTC	CASSSLGTGINGGYTF
TRBV4-2	TRBJ1-1	.	once	TGTGCCAGCAGCCATGCCAGGGGTGAGGGTTTTGGGAACACTGAAGCTTTCTTT	CASSHARGEGFGNTEAFF
TRBV6-5	TRBJ1-4	.	once	TGTGCCAGCAGCCCCGACAGGTTGCTGTTTTTT	CASSPDRLLFF
TRBV9	TRBJ1-2	TRBD1	once	TGTGCCAGCAGCAGGCGGAGGGGACAGGGCCCTTTCAGGGGCTACACCTTC	CASSRRRGQGPFRGYTF
TRBV5-1	TRBJ2-2	.	.	TGCGCCAGCAGATACGGGACAACTACCACCGGGGAGCTGTTTTTT	CASRYGTTTTGELFF
TRBV11-2	TRBJ2-1	TRBD2	.	TGTGCCAGCAGCCGCCGCGGGCGGGAGGGCCGAAATGAGCAGTTCTTC	CASSRRGREGRNEQFF
TRBV30	TRBJ2-1	TRBD2	.	TGTGCCTGGCAACGAGGGGGACTAGCGGGTGGTTATAGCTCCTACAATGAGCAGTTCTTC	CAWQRGGLAGGYSSYNEQFF
TRBV7-2	TRBJ1-5	.	.	TGTGCCAGCAGCCCCCTACAGAATCAGCCCCAGCATTTT	CASSPLQNQPQHF
TRBV7-8	TRBJ1-5	TRBD1	.	TGTGCCAGCAGCTCCAGCCCCGGGACAGCGGGCAATCAGCCCCAGCATTTT	CASSSSPGTAGNQPQHF
TRBV11-2	TRBJ2-7	TRBD2	.	TGTGCCAGCAGACTAGCGGGCACAAAGGCCCCCGAGCAGTACTTC	CASRLAGTKAPEQYF
TRBV6-5	TRBJ1-4	.	.	TGTGCCAGCAGTTACTCGATAGAGACAGGACAACTGTTTTTT	CASSYSIETGQLFF
TRBV19	TRBJ1-4	.	once	TGTGCCAGTAGAGGAGGGCATGAAAAACTGTTTTTT	CASRGGHEKLFF
TRBV12-5	TRBJ1-5	TRBD1	.	TGTGCTAGTGTGTTGACAGGGAATCAGCCCCAGCATTTT	CASVLTGNQPQHF
TRBV19	TRBJ2-1	TRBD1	.	TGTGCCTCTATCGGGGGACCGGGACAGGGGTCTCTTGAGCAGTTCTTC	CASIGGPGQGSLEQFF
TRBV7-9	TRBJ2-7	.	.	TGTGCCAGCAGCTCCTTAACCTACGAGCAGTACTTC	CASSSLTYEQYF
TRBV5-1	TRBJ1-2	.	.	TGCGCCAGCAGCTTGGCCCGAAACCGGGACTCCCTTGATGGCTACACCTTC	CASSLARNRDSLDGYTF
TRBV19	TRBJ1-5	.	.	TGTGCCAGTAGTCCCAGAGTAGGGCGGGATCAGCCCCAGCATTTT	CASSPRVGRDQPQHF
TRBV2	TRBJ1-2	.	once	TGTGCCAGCAGGGTGGCGGGGGCCGGACCCTATGGCTACACCTTC	CASRVAGAGPYGYTF
TRBV28	TRBJ1-2	TRBD1	.	TGTGCCAGCAGTTCAACAGACAGGGGTAGGGGCTACACCTTC	CASSSTDRGRGYTF
TRBV4-1	TRBJ2-7	TRBD2	.	TGCGCCAGCAGTCAACTGCCATTCGGGGGACTAGCGGGAGAGGACGAGCAGTACTTC	CASSQLPFGGLAGEDEQYF
TRBV2	TRBJ1-5	.	.	TGTGCCAGCAGCAACCCGATAGGGGGGGGTCAGCCCCAGCATTTT	CASSNPIGGGQPQHF
TRBV11-2	TRBJ2-1	TRBD2	.	TGTGCCAGCAGCTTAGATCTGCTAGCGGGAGGGGAGCAGTTCTTC	CASSLDLLAGGEQFF
TRBV5-4	TRBJ1-2	.	.	TGTGCCAGCAGCCCCGGACAGAACTATGGCTACACCTTC	CASSPGQNYGYTF
TRBV9	TRBJ2-1	.	.	TGTGCCAGCAGGGGCGGGTCACACAATGAGCAGTTCTTC	CASRGGSHNEQFF
TRBV15	TRBJ2-3	.	.	TGTGCCACCAGCAGAGGCGGGGGCAGCACAGATACGCAGTATTTT	CATSRGGGSTDTQYF
TRBV19	TRBJ2-3	TRBD1	.	TGTGCCAGTAGTACTTCGACAGGGGCAGATACGCAGTATTTT	CASSTSTGADTQYF
TRBV28	TRBJ1-4	.	.	TGTGCCAGCAGTTTCACACAGGGAAAGTTCAATGAAAAACTGTTTTTT	CASSFTQGKFNEKLFF
TRBV6-5	TRBJ2-7	TRBD1	.	TGTGCCAGCAGTTACTCGGGACAGGGCTACGAGCAGTACTTC	CASSYSGQGYEQYF
TRBV7-8	TRBJ2-7	.	few	TGTGCCAGCAGCTTAGGTAGCTACGAGCAGTACTTC	CASSLGSYEQYF
TRBV25-1	TRBJ2-3	TRBD2	few	TGTGCCAGCAGTGACCCCTATCCGGGGGGTAGCACAGATACGCAGTATTTT	CASSDPYPGGSTDTQYF
TRBV7-8	TRBJ1-1	.	few	TGTGCCAGCAGCGCAGGCGTGAACACTGAAGCTTTCTTT	CASSAGVNTEAFF
TRBV28	TRBJ1-2	.	.	TGTGCCAGCAGTTTGGCGGGATCTAACTATGGCTACACCTTC	CASSLAGSNYGYTF
TRBV5-6	TRBJ2-1	.	.	TGTGCCAGCAGCTCGGGGGGAGGGGGGTACAATGAGCAGTTCTTC	CASSSGGGGYNEQFF
TRBV27	TRBJ1-2	.	.	TGTGCCAGCAGCCTCGACAGGCACTATGGCTACACCTTC	CASSLDRHYGYTF
TRBV18	TRBJ2-5	.	once	TGTGCCAGCTCACTCGGACTCGAAGAGACCCAGTACTTC	CASSLGLEETQYF
TRBV4-3	TRBJ2-1	TRBD2	.	TGCGCCAGCAGTTTTAGCGGGAACGAGCAGTTCTTC	CASSFSGNEQFF
TRBV6-5	TRBJ1-1	TRBD1	.	TGTGCCAGCAGTCGGGACAGGGGAGGAACTGAAGCTTTCTTT	CASSRDRGGTEAFF
TRBV27	TRBJ1-1	.	.	TGTGCCAGCAGGAATGGGGGGGGAAAGGCTTTCTTT	CASRNGGGKAFF
TRBV6-1	TRBJ2-1	TRBD2	.	TGTGCCAGCAGTGAAGGAAAAGGGAGGGCATCCCGGAATGAGCAGTTCTTC	CASSEGKGRASRNEQFF
TRBV5-6	TRBJ1-5	.	.	TGTGCCAGCAGCTTTCAGGAGGACTATAGCAATCAGCCCCAGCATTTT	CASSFQEDYSNQPQHF
TRBV19	TRBJ2-3	TRBD2	.	TGTGCCACCAGCTGGGGACTACCCACAGATACGCAGTATTTT	CATSWGLPTDTQYF
TRBV27	TRBJ1-5	.	.	TGTGCCAGCAGTTTATCAGGGGGAGTGAATCAGCCCCAGCATTTT	CASSLSGGVNQPQHF
TRBV28	TRBJ1-3	.	.	TGTGCCAGCAGCGGTCGGAGAGGAAACACCATATATTTT	CASSGRRGNTIYF
TRBV27	TRBJ1-2	TRBD1	few	TGTGCCAGCAGTTCGGGACAGGGAATGAATGGCTACACCTTC	CASSSGQGMNGYTF
TRBV10-3	TRBJ2-2	TRBD2	.	TGTGCCATCAGTGAGATATTAGCGGGAGGAACCGGGGAGCTGTTTTTT	CAISEILAGGTGELFF
TRBV5-5	TRBJ2-7	.	.	TGTGCCAGCAGCTCCCGGACTAACGCCTACGAGCAGTACTTC	CASSSRTNAYEQYF
TRBV4-1	TRBJ2-7	TRBD2	.	TGCGCCAGCAGCCAAGTTGGTCCTACGGGGGGCTACGAGCAGTACTTC	CASSQVGPTGGYEQYF
TRBV11-2	TRBJ2-1	TRBD1	.	TGTGCCAGCAGCTATTTAGGGACAGGGTCCCACAATGAGCAGTTCTTC	CASSYLGTGSHNEQFF
TRBV10-3	TRBJ1-6	TRBD1	.	TGTGCCAGCAGAGGACAGGGGGACAATTCACCCCTCCACTTT	CASRGQGDNSPLHF